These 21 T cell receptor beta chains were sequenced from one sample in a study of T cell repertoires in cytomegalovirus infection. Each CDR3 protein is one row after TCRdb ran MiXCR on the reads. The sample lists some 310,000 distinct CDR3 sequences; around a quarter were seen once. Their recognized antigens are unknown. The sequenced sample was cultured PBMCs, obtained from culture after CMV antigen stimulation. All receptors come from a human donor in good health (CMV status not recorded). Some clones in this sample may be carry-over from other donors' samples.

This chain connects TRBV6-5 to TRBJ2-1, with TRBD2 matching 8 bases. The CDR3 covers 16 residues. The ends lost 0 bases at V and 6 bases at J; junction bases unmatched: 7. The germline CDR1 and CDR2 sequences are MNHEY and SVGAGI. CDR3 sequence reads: CASSYSSAGAPNEQFF. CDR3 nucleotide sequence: TGTGCCAGCAGTTACTCGTCAGCGGGAGCTCCCAATGAGCAGTTCTTC.

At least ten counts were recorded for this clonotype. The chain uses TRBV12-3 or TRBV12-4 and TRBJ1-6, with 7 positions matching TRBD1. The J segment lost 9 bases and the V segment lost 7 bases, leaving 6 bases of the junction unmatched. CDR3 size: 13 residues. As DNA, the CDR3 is TGTGCCAGCAACGGACAGGAGAGTTCACCCCTCCACTTT. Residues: CASNGQESSPLHF.

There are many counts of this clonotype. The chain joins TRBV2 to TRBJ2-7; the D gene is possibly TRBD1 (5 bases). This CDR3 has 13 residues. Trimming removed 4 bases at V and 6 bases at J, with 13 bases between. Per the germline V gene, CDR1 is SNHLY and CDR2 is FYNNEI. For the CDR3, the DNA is TGTGCCAGCAGTGTACAGGTTGGGGTCGAGCAGTACGTC. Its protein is CASSVQVGVEQYV.

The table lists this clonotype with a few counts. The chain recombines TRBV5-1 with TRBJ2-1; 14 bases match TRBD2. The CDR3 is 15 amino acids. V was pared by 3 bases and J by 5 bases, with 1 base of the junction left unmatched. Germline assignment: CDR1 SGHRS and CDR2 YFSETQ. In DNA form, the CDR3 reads TGCGCCAGCAGCTGGGGACTAGCGGGGGACAATGAGCAGTTCTTC. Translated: CASSWGLAGDNEQFF.

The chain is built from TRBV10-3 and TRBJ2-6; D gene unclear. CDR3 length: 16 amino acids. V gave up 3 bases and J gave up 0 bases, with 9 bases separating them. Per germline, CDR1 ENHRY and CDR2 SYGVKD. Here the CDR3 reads CAISDGYSSGANVLTF. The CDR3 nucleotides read TGTGCCATCAGTGACGGCTATTCCTCTGGGGCCAACGTCCTGACTTTC.

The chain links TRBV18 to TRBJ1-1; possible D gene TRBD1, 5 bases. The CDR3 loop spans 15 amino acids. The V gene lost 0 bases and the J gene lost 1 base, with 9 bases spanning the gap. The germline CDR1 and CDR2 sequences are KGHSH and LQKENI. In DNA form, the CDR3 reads TGTGCCAGCTCACCACCCACAGGAAGGAACACTGAAGCTTTCTTT. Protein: CASSPPTGRNTEAFF. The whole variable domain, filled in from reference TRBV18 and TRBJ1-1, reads NAGVMQNPRHLVRRRGQEARLRCSPMKGHSHVYWYRQLPEEGLKFMVYLQKENIIDESGMPKERFSAEFPKEGPSILRIQQVVRGDSAAYFCASSPPTGRNTEAFFGQGTRLTVV.

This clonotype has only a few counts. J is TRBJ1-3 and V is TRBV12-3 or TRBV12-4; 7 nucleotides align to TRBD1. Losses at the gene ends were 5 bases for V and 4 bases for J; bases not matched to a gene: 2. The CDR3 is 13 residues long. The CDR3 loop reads CASSEGQGNTIYF. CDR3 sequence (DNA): TGTGCCAGCAGTGAGGGACAGGGAAACACCATATATTTT.

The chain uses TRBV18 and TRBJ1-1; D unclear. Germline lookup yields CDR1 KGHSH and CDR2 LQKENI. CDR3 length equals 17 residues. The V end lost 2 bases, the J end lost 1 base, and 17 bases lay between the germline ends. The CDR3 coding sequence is TGTGCCAGCTCACCAGAGGGCAGAGAAGAAGGGAACACTGAAGCTTTCTTT. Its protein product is CASSPEGREEGNTEAFF.

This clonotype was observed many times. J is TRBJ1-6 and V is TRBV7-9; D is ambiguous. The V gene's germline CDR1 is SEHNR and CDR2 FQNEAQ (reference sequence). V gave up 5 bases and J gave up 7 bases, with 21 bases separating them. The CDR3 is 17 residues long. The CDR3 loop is CASSQDSPIHPNSPLHF. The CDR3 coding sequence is TGTGCCAGCAGCCAGGACTCTCCGATACACCCCAATTCACCCCTCCACTTT.

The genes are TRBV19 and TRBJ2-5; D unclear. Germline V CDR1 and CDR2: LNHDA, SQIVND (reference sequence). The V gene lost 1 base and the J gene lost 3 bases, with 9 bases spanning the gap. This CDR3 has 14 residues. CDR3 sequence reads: CASSIGLGEETQYF. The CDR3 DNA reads TGTGCCAGTAGTATAGGGCTAGGAGAAGAGACCCAGTACTTC.

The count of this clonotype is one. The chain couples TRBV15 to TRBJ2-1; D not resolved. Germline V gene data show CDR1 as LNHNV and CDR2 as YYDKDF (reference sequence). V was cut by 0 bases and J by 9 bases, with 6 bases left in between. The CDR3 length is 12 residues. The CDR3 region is CATSRDYVEQFF. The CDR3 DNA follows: TGTGCCACCAGCAGAGATTACGTTGAGCAGTTCTTC.

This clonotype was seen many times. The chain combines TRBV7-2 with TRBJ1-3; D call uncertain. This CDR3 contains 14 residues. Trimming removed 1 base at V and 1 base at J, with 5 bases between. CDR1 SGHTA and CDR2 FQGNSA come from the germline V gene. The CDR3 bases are TGTGCCAGCAGCTTAGGTCAATCTGGAAACACCATATATTTT. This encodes CASSLGQSGNTIYF.

The CDR3 sequence is CASSLYAGTQYF. The CDR3 coding sequence is TGTGCCAGCAGCTTATACGCGGGGACCCAGTACTTC. V is TRBV7-2 and J is TRBJ2-5; a weak D match, TRBD2 (5 bases). CDR1 is SGHTA and CDR2 is FQGNSA in the germline V gene. V was shortened by 2 bases and J by 7 bases, with 8 bases between the two germline ends. This CDR3 contains 12 residues.

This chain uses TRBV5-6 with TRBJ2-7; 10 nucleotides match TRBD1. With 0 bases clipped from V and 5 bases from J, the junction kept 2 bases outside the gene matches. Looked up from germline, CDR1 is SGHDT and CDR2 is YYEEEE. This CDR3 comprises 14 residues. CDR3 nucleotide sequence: TGTGCCAGCAGCTTGGGGGGACAGGGGAACGAGCAGTACGTC. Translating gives CASSLGGQGNEQYV.

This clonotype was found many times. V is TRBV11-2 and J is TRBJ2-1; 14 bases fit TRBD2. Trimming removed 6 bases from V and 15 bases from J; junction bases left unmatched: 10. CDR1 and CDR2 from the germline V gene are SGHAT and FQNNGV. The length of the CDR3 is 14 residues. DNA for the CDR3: TGTGCCAGCAGGAGACTAGCGGGAGGGCAGGGCCCGTTCTTC. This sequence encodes CASRRLAGGQGPFF.

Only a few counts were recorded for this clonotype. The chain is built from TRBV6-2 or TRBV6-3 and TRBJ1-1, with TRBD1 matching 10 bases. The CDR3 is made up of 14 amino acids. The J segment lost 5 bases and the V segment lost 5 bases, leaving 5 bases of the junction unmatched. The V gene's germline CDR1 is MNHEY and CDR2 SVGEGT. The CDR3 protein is CASSGRTGGTEAFF. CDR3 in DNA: TGTGCCAGCAGTGGACGGACAGGGGGTACTGAAGCTTTCTTT.

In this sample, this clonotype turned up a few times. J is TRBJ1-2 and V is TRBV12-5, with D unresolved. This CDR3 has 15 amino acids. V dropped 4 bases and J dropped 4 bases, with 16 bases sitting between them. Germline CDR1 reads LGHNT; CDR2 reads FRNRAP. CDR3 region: CASGSTGVSFYGYTF. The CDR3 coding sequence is TGTGCTAGTGGTTCCACCGGGGTTTCCTTCTATGGCTACACCTTC.

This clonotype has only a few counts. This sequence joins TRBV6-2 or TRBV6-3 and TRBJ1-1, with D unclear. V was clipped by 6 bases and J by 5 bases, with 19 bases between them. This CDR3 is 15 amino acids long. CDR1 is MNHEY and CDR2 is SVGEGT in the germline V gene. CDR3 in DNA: TGTGCCAGCAGCCTCCACCGTCGTAACTCGACTGAAGCTTTCTTT. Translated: CASSLHRRNSTEAFF.

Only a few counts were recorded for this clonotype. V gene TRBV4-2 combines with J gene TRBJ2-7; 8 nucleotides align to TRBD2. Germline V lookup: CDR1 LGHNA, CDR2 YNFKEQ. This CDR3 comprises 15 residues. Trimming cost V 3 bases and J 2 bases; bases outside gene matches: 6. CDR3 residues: CASSQSLAGTYEQYF. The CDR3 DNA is TGTGCCAGCAGCCAGTCTTTAGCGGGAACCTACGAGCAGTACTTC.

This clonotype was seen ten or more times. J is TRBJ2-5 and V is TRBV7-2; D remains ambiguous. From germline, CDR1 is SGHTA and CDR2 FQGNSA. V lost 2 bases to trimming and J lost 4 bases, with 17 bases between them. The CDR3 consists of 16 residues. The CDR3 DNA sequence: TGTGCCAGCAGCTTAATGCCTCCGGTTTTAAGAGAGACCCAGTACTTC. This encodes CASSLMPPVLRETQYF.

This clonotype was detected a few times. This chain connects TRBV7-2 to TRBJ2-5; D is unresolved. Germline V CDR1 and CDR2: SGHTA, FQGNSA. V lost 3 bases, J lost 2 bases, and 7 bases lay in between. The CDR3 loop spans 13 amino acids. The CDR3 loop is CASSFQEQETQYF. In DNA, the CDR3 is TGTGCCAGCAGCTTCCAGGAGCAAGAGACCCAGTACTTC.